This T cell receptor beta chain is drawn from a study of technical replicates of blood from a handful of donors. The data were produced by immunoSEQ multiplex PCR, yet TCRdb's version contains in-frame clones alone and is incomplete. The table shows some 77,000 clones, with roughly 90% occurring only once. CDR3 size: 14 residues. Deletions cut 4 bases from V and 0 bases from J, with 12 bases between. CDR1 and CDR2 from the germline V gene are SQVTM and ANQGSEA. The receptor comes from a human donor in good health. Sequences were obtained from T cells isolated from PBMCs. J is TRBJ1-2 and V is TRBV29-1; possible D gene TRBD1, 5 bases. The CDR3 region is CSVAGLKANYGYTF. The DNA for the CDR3 is TGCAGCGTTGCGGGACTGAAGGCTAACTATGGCTACACCTTC.